This is a list of T cell receptor beta chains from one sample in a study of blood T cell repertoires in COVID-19. The assay was immunoSEQ multiplex PCR, and TCRdb's table has in-frame clones only and misses some. Of under 150,000 clones detected, 70% to 90% appear once; the ten largest clones hold 2.3%. Material for sequencing was PBMCs or T cells enriched from blood (not recorded which). The receptor source for this set is a woman aged 45-60 years who had recovered from COVID-19. The CDR3 runs from the conserved cysteine through the conserved F or W. The D gene is left open where the match is weak. For some rows the clone size is stated as once, few or many, or as a class when expanded; others skip it.

clone_size: .; j_call: TRBJ2-5; v_call: TRBV24-1; d_call: .; cdr3_aa: CATSGAGPQETQYF; cdr3_nt: TGTGCCACCAGTGGGGCAGGGCCACAAGAGACCCAGTACTTC
clone_size: .; j_call: TRBJ1-4; v_call: TRBV5-1; d_call: TRBD1; cdr3_aa: CASSREPTGSEKLFF; cdr3_nt: TGCGCCAGCAGCCGAGAACCGACAGGGTCCGAAAAACTGTTTTTT
clone_size: .; j_call: TRBJ2-7; v_call: TRBV6-1; d_call: .; cdr3_aa: CASSDSWPGYEQYF; cdr3_nt: TGTGCCAGCAGTGATTCATGGCCGGGCTACGAGCAGTACTTC
clone_size: few; j_call: TRBJ2-2; v_call: TRBV9; d_call: .; cdr3_aa: CASSQNPTENTGELFF; cdr3_nt: TGTGCCAGCAGCCAGAATCCGACAGAGAACACCGGGGAGCTGTTTTTT
clone_size: once; j_call: TRBJ2-1; v_call: TRBV5-1; d_call: TRBD1; cdr3_aa: CASSFEGAVNEQFF; cdr3_nt: TGCGCCAGCAGCTTCGAGGGGGCGGTCAATGAGCAGTTCTTC
clone_size: .; j_call: TRBJ1-2; v_call: TRBV3-1/TRBV3-2; d_call: .; cdr3_aa: CASSQGNIGGRGYTF; cdr3_nt: TGTGCCAGCAGCCAGGGGAACATCGGAGGGCGAGGCTACACCTTC
clone_size: .; j_call: TRBJ1-3; v_call: TRBV5-6; d_call: .; cdr3_aa: CASSLVQGPWGNTIYF; cdr3_nt: TGTGCCAGCAGCTTGGTGCAGGGGCCCTGGGGAAACACCATATATTTT
clone_size: .; j_call: TRBJ1-2; v_call: TRBV19; d_call: TRBD1; cdr3_aa: CASSDREGDYGYTF; cdr3_nt: TGTGCCAGCAGTGACAGGGAAGGGGACTATGGCTACACCTTC
clone_size: .; j_call: TRBJ1-1; v_call: TRBV7-2; d_call: .; cdr3_aa: CASSPSGGNTEAFF; cdr3_nt: TGTGCCAGCAGCCCTTCCGGGGGGAACACTGAAGCTTTCTTT
clone_size: .; j_call: TRBJ1-2; v_call: TRBV12-3/TRBV12-4; d_call: .; cdr3_aa: CASSPQSRLRYTF; cdr3_nt: TGTGCCAGCAGCCCGCAGTCAAGATTACGCTACACCTTC
clone_size: .; j_call: TRBJ2-1; v_call: TRBV27; d_call: TRBD1; cdr3_aa: CASNLGDRGLYNEQFF; cdr3_nt: TGTGCCAGTAACCTCGGGGACAGGGGGCTCTACAATGAGCAGTTCTTC
clone_size: .; j_call: TRBJ2-6; v_call: TRBV27; d_call: .; cdr3_aa: CASRNTETGANVLTF; cdr3_nt: TGTGCCAGCAGGAATACAGAGACAGGGGCCAACGTCCTGACTTTC
clone_size: few; j_call: TRBJ1-5; v_call: TRBV5-6; d_call: .; cdr3_aa: CASSFMGGWNQPQHF; cdr3_nt: TGTGCCAGCAGCTTTATGGGAGGTTGGAATCAGCCCCAGCATTTT
clone_size: .; j_call: TRBJ2-5; v_call: TRBV5-5; d_call: .; cdr3_aa: CASSPGGWDQETQYF; cdr3_nt: TGTGCCAGCAGCCCCGGCGGGTGGGACCAAGAGACCCAGTACTTC
clone_size: few; j_call: TRBJ2-5; v_call: TRBV29-1; d_call: TRBD1; cdr3_aa: CSVERTGRQETQYF; cdr3_nt: TGCAGCGTTGAAAGGACAGGGCGACAAGAGACCCAGTACTTC
clone_size: .; j_call: TRBJ1-2; v_call: TRBV2; d_call: TRBD1; cdr3_aa: CASTKEGTAGYTF; cdr3_nt: TGTGCCAGCACCAAAGAGGGGACAGCCGGCTACACCTTC
clone_size: .; j_call: TRBJ1-1; v_call: TRBV30; d_call: TRBD1; cdr3_aa: CAWSAGAGGTEAFF; cdr3_nt: TGTGCCTGGAGTGCCGGGGCAGGGGGCACTGAAGCTTTCTTT
clone_size: .; j_call: TRBJ2-1; v_call: TRBV19; d_call: TRBD2; cdr3_aa: CASSDLAGGHHEQFF; cdr3_nt: TGTGCCAGTAGCGATCTAGCGGGGGGGCACCATGAGCAGTTCTTC
clone_size: .; j_call: TRBJ2-7; v_call: TRBV2; d_call: TRBD1; cdr3_aa: CASQRPTGGSYEQYF; cdr3_nt: TGTGCCAGCCAGCGTCCGACAGGGGGCTCCTACGAGCAGTACTTC
clone_size: .; j_call: TRBJ1-1; v_call: TRBV10-3; d_call: .; cdr3_aa: CAISEALAGTEAFF; cdr3_nt: TGTGCCATCAGTGAGGCCTTGGCAGGTACTGAAGCTTTCTTT
clone_size: .; j_call: TRBJ2-5; v_call: TRBV7-6; d_call: .; cdr3_aa: CASSLGAHQYF; cdr3_nt: TGTGCCAGCAGCTTAGGCGCTCACCAGTACTTC
clone_size: once; j_call: TRBJ2-2; v_call: TRBV15; d_call: TRBD2; cdr3_aa: CATSRDRPRGGGELFF; cdr3_nt: TGTGCCACCAGCAGAGATAGGCCCCGGGGGGGCGGGGAGCTGTTTTTT
clone_size: .; j_call: TRBJ2-3; v_call: TRBV5-5; d_call: TRBD1; cdr3_aa: CASTRDREVDTQYF; cdr3_nt: TGTGCCAGCACCCGGGACAGGGAAGTAGATACGCAGTATTTT
clone_size: .; j_call: TRBJ1-1; v_call: TRBV4-1; d_call: .; cdr3_aa: CASSQDLTGMNTEAFF; cdr3_nt: TGCGCCAGCAGCCAAGATCTCACGGGGATGAACACTGAAGCTTTCTTT
clone_size: once; j_call: TRBJ2-3; v_call: TRBV13; d_call: TRBD2; cdr3_aa: CASSLGGGGPTDTQYF; cdr3_nt: TGTGCCAGCAGCTTAGGCGGCGGGGGGCCCACAGATACGCAGTATTTT
clone_size: .; j_call: TRBJ2-1; v_call: TRBV7-8; d_call: TRBD2; cdr3_aa: CVGRGGEYNEQFF; cdr3_nt: TGTGTTGGGCGGGGGGGAGAGTACAATGAGCAGTTCTTC
clone_size: .; j_call: TRBJ2-1; v_call: TRBV7-6; d_call: .; cdr3_aa: CASSPKDKRNEQFF; cdr3_nt: TGTGCCAGCAGCCCCAAGGACAAGAGGAATGAGCAGTTCTTC
clone_size: .; j_call: TRBJ1-2; v_call: TRBV5-5; d_call: TRBD1; cdr3_aa: CASSSTPGQEYGYTF; cdr3_nt: TGTGCCAGCAGCTCCACACCGGGACAGGAATATGGCTACACCTTC
clone_size: .; j_call: TRBJ1-5; v_call: TRBV3-1/TRBV3-2; d_call: .; cdr3_aa: CASSQANRANGNNQPQHF; cdr3_nt: TGTGCCAGCAGCCAAGCCAACAGGGCGAATGGGAACAATCAGCCCCAGCATTTT
clone_size: .; j_call: TRBJ2-7; v_call: TRBV7-9; d_call: .; cdr3_aa: CASSLVAGRPLEQYF; cdr3_nt: TGTGCCAGCAGCTTAGTGGCAGGCCGACCGTTGGAGCAGTACTTC
clone_size: .; j_call: TRBJ1-4; v_call: TRBV15; d_call: TRBD1; cdr3_aa: CATSRDPGGGEKLFF; cdr3_nt: TGTGCCACCAGCAGAGATCCAGGGGGCGGTGAAAAACTGTTTTTT
clone_size: .; j_call: TRBJ1-5; v_call: TRBV7-8; d_call: .; cdr3_aa: CASSLHSLYSNQPQHF; cdr3_nt: TGTGCCAGCAGCTTACACTCCCTCTATAGCAATCAGCCCCAGCATTTT
clone_size: .; j_call: TRBJ2-5; v_call: TRBV24-1; d_call: TRBD2; cdr3_aa: CATSGGPSGGEETQYF; cdr3_nt: TGTGCCACCAGTGGGGGCCCTAGCGGGGGGGAAGAGACCCAGTACTTC
clone_size: few; j_call: TRBJ1-5; v_call: TRBV10-3; d_call: .; cdr3_aa: CAISSGGAQHF; cdr3_nt: TGTGCCATCAGTTCGGGGGGGGCCCAGCATTTT
clone_size: .; j_call: TRBJ1-1; v_call: TRBV6-5; d_call: .; cdr3_aa: CASILQEGVTEAFF; cdr3_nt: TGTGCCAGCATTCTACAGGAGGGTGTCACTGAAGCTTTCTTT
clone_size: .; j_call: TRBJ1-3; v_call: TRBV6-2/TRBV6-3; d_call: .; cdr3_aa: CASSYGGPGNTIYF; cdr3_nt: TGTGCCAGCAGTTACGGGGGCCCTGGAAACACCATATATTTT
clone_size: few; j_call: TRBJ2-1; v_call: TRBV3-1/TRBV3-2; d_call: TRBD2; cdr3_aa: CASSQDRLAGGASYNEQFF; cdr3_nt: TGTGCCAGCAGCCAAGATCGTCTGGCGGGGGGGGCTTCCTACAATGAGCAGTTCTTC
clone_size: .; j_call: TRBJ2-1; v_call: TRBV24-1; d_call: .; cdr3_aa: CATSAARGVSLNEQFF; cdr3_nt: TGTGCCACCAGTGCCGCCAGGGGGGTTTCCCTCAATGAGCAGTTCTTC
clone_size: .; j_call: TRBJ2-6; v_call: TRBV5-1; d_call: .; cdr3_aa: CASSLVAGANVLTF; cdr3_nt: TGCGCCAGCAGCTTGGTAGCTGGGGCCAACGTCCTGACTTTC
clone_size: .; j_call: TRBJ1-6; v_call: TRBV13; d_call: TRBD1; cdr3_aa: CASSSKQGADLAGYNSPLHF; cdr3_nt: TGTGCCAGCAGCTCAAAACAGGGGGCGGACCTGGCTGGATATAATTCACCCCTCCACTTT
clone_size: .; j_call: TRBJ2-2; v_call: TRBV10-2; d_call: TRBD1; cdr3_aa: CASSERLYGTGNTGELFF; cdr3_nt: TGCGCCAGCAGTGAGCGATTATACGGGACAGGGAATACCGGGGAGCTGTTTTTT
clone_size: .; j_call: TRBJ2-5; v_call: TRBV2; d_call: TRBD1; cdr3_aa: CASRTGGVGEQYF; cdr3_nt: TGTGCCAGCAGGACAGGGGGGGTGGGAGAGCAGTACTTC
clone_size: .; j_call: TRBJ2-2; v_call: TRBV29-1; d_call: TRBD2; cdr3_aa: CSVRTSGANTGELFF; cdr3_nt: TGCAGCGTTCGAACTAGCGGAGCGAACACCGGGGAGCTGTTTTTT
clone_size: few; j_call: TRBJ1-5; v_call: TRBV7-2; d_call: .; cdr3_aa: CASSPDQGYNQPQHF; cdr3_nt: TGTGCCAGCAGCCCCGACCAGGGTTACAATCAGCCCCAGCATTTT
clone_size: .; j_call: TRBJ1-6; v_call: TRBV4-1; d_call: .; cdr3_aa: CASSQLTATNSPLHF; cdr3_nt: TGCGCCAGCAGCCAATTGACAGCGACCAATTCACCCCTCCACTTT
clone_size: .; j_call: TRBJ2-5; v_call: TRBV5-1; d_call: TRBD2; cdr3_aa: CASSLASGGRETQYF; cdr3_nt: TGCGCCAGCAGCTTGGCCTCGGGGGGACGAGAGACCCAGTACTTC
clone_size: .; j_call: TRBJ1-1; v_call: TRBV6-5; d_call: .; cdr3_aa: CASSYREGVTEAFF; cdr3_nt: TGTGCCAGCAGTTACCGGGAGGGGGTGACTGAAGCTTTCTTT
clone_size: .; j_call: TRBJ1-6; v_call: TRBV5-1; d_call: TRBD1; cdr3_aa: CASSSKQGAANSPLHF; cdr3_nt: TGCGCCAGCAGTTCTAAACAGGGGGCCGCGAATTCACCCCTCCACTTT
clone_size: .; j_call: TRBJ1-1; v_call: TRBV18; d_call: .; cdr3_aa: CASSPPDTPFRAFF; cdr3_nt: TGTGCCAGCTCACCACCGGACACCCCTTTTCGCGCTTTCTTT
clone_size: .; j_call: TRBJ2-5; v_call: TRBV5-5; d_call: .; cdr3_aa: CASSLASQETQYF; cdr3_nt: TGTGCCAGCAGCTTGGCTAGCCAAGAGACCCAGTACTTC
clone_size: .; j_call: TRBJ2-1; v_call: TRBV5-6; d_call: .; cdr3_aa: CASRVGVPYNEQFF; cdr3_nt: TGTGCCAGCAGGGTGGGAGTACCCTACAATGAGCAGTTCTTC
clone_size: .; j_call: TRBJ2-7; v_call: TRBV2; d_call: TRBD1; cdr3_aa: CASSVPDRPTRRPSYEQYF; cdr3_nt: TGTGCCAGCAGTGTTCCGGACAGGCCCACCCGAAGACCTTCATACGAGCAGTACTTC
clone_size: .; j_call: TRBJ1-5; v_call: TRBV6-6; d_call: .; cdr3_aa: CASSFEGGNQPQHF; cdr3_nt: TGTGCCAGCAGTTTCGAGGGGGGGAATCAGCCCCAGCATTTT
clone_size: .; j_call: TRBJ2-2; v_call: TRBV12-5; d_call: TRBD2; cdr3_aa: CASGFIAGGNERTGELFF; cdr3_nt: TGTGCTAGTGGTTTTATAGCGGGGGGGAATGAGAGGACCGGGGAGCTGTTTTTT
clone_size: .; j_call: TRBJ2-7; v_call: TRBV6-5; d_call: .; cdr3_aa: CASSYSFGGSSYEQYF; cdr3_nt: TGTGCCAGCAGTTACTCGTTTGGGGGGTCGTCCTACGAGCAGTACTTC